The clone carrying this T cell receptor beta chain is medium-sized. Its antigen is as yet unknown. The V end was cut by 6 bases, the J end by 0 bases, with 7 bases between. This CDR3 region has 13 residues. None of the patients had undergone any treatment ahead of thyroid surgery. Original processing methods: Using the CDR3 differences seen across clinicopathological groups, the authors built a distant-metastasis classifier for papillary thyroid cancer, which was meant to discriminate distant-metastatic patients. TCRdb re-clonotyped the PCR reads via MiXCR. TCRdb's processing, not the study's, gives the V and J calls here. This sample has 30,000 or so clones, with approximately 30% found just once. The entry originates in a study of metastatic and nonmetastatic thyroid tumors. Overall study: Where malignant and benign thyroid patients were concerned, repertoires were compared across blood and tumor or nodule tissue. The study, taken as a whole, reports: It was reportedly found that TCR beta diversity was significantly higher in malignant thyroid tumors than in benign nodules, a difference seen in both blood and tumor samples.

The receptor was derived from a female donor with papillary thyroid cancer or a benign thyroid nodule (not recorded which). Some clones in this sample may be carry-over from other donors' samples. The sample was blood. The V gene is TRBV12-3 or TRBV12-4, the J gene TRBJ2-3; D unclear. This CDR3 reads CASRPASTDTQYF. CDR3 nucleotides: TGTGCCAGCAGACCAGCAAGCACAGATACGCAGTATTTT.